These 9 T cell receptor beta chains were all obtained from the same sample, sequenced in a study of control samples from healthy donors and cancer patients. TCRdb's copy holds only in-frame clones and misses some; the assay was immunoSEQ multiplex PCR. The table has about 120,000 clones, roughly 84% seen once. The specimen sequenced was blood. Receptors originate from a man aged 18 to 35 in good health.

V and J are TRBV6-5 and TRBJ1-5, with D hard to call. From germline, CDR1 is MNHEY and CDR2 SVGAGI. This CDR3 is built from 15 residues. V gave up 6 bases and J gave up 0 bases, with 12 bases separating them. This CDR3 is CASRSNLYSNQPQHF. The CDR3 DNA sequence: TGTGCCAGCAGATCGAACCTTTATAGCAATCAGCCCCAGCATTTT.

The chain uses TRBV27 and TRBJ1-1; tentative D call: TRBD1 (6 bases). This CDR3 contains 15 residues. V lost 6 bases and J 7 bases, leaving 21 bases between the germline ends. Looked up from germline, CDR1 is MNHEY and CDR2 is SMNVEV (reference sequence). The CDR3 spells CASRGLQGRTGEAFF. The CDR3 DNA follows: TGTGCCAGCAGGGGCCTCCAGGGGCGTACGGGTGAAGCTTTCTTT.

This clone was seen a single time. This rearrangement joins TRBV5-1 to TRBJ2-1; tentatively, D is TRBD2 (5 bases). Trimming took 5 bases from V and 3 from J, leaving 15 bases between them. Germline CDR1 is SGHRS and CDR2 is YFSETQ. The CDR3 covers 15 residues. CDR3 protein: CASREFATSYNEQFF. The DNA of the CDR3 is TGCGCCAGCAGGGAATTTGCCACTAGCTACAATGAGCAGTTCTTC.

The gene calls are TRBV5-1 and TRBJ2-1, with D tentatively TRBD2 (6 bases). Trimming removed 9 bases from V and 5 bases from J, with 18 bases in between. The CDR3 runs to 14 residues. Germline V lookup: CDR1 SGHRS, CDR2 YFSETQ. The CDR3 DNA reads TGCGCCACCACGGGACTCCTCGGCAACAATGAGCAGTTCTTC. This codes for CATTGLLGNNEQFF.

V is TRBV5-6 and J is TRBJ1-2; TRBD1 matches at 10 bases. Trimming at V came to 2 bases and at J to 2 bases, leaving 9 bases not matched to a gene. The CDR3 has 17 residues. Germline CDR1 is SGHDT and CDR2 is YYEEEE. CDR3 residues: CASSLRTGGKLNYGYTF. The CDR3 DNA reads as TGTGCCAGCAGCTTAAGGACAGGGGGTAAGCTCAACTATGGCTACACCTTC.

The rearrangement uses TRBV5-1 and TRBJ1-5, with TRBD1 identical over 9 bases. The CDR3 length is 16 residues. V gave up 0 bases and J gave up 6 bases; unmatched junction bases: 7. From germline, CDR1 is SGHRS and CDR2 YFSETQ. The CDR3 nucleotides read TGCGCCAGCAGCTTGGGGGACAGGGCGTCGGGTCAGCCCCAGCATTTT. This gives the protein CASSLGDRASGQPQHF.

This chain connects TRBV4-1 to TRBJ1-2; D might be TRBD1 (5 bases). Germline-derived CDR1 and CDR2 are MGHRA and YSYEKL. V shed 1 base and J shed 7 bases, with 22 bases lying between them. This CDR3 spans 17 amino acids. The CDR3 spells CASSQVGVGVDKVGYTF. Written as DNA, the CDR3 is TGCGCCAGCAGCCAAGTAGGGGTAGGGGTCGATAAGGTTGGCTACACCTTC.

The genes are TRBV2 and TRBJ1-2; possibly TRBD1 for D (6 bases). Germline-derived CDR1 and CDR2 are SNHLY and FYNNEI. The V gene lost 11 bases and the J gene lost 4 bases, with 11 bases spanning the gap. This CDR3 has 11 amino acids. CDR3 sequence (DNA): TGTGCCGGAAGGGGGGTCTATGGCTACACCTTC. Amino acids: CAGRGVYGYTF.

The V and J genes are TRBV15 and TRBJ1-1, with 7 bases lining up with TRBD1. The CDR3 is 16 residues long. The V gene's germline CDR1 is LNHNV and CDR2 YYDKDF (reference sequence). V gave up 2 bases and J gave up 1 base; unmatched junction bases: 7. The CDR3 sequence: CATSRPGGRWNTEAFF. The DNA for the CDR3 is TGTGCCACCAGCAGACCAGGGGGACGGTGGAACACTGAAGCTTTCTTT.